This TCR beta chain was found in a study of control samples from healthy donors and cancer patients. V shed 5 bases and J shed 14 bases, with 21 bases lying between them. This CDR3 spans 13 amino acids. Germline V gene data show CDR1 as SGHTA and CDR2 as FQGNSA. Measured with immunoSEQ multiplex PCR; TCRdb has only the in-frame clones, and not every one. The sample carries more than 65,000 clones, 84% recorded once. This TCR was sampled from a man between 45 and 60 years old in good health. The chain couples TRBV7-2 to TRBJ1-1; no clear D gene. Sequenced input: blood. The CDR3 loop is CASSPEGGRAVFF. The CDR3 DNA sequence: TGTGCCAGCAGCCCCGAGGGAGGGCGCGCGGTCTTCTTT.